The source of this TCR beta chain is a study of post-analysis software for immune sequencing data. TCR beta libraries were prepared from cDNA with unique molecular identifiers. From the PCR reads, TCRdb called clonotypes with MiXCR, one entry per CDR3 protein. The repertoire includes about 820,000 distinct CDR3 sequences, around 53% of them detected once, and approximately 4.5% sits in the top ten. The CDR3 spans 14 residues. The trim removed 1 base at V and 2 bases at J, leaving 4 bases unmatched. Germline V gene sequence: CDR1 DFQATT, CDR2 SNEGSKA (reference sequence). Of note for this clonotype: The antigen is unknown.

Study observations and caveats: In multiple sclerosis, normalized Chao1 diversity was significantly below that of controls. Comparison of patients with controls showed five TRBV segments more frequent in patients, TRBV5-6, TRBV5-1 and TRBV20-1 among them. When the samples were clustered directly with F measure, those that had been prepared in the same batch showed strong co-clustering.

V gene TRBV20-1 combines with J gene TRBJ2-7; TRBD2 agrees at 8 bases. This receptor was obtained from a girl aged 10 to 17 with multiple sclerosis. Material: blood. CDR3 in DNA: TGCAGTGCTAGAGGACTAGCGCGACCCTACGAGCAGTACTTC. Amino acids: CSARGLARPYEQYF.